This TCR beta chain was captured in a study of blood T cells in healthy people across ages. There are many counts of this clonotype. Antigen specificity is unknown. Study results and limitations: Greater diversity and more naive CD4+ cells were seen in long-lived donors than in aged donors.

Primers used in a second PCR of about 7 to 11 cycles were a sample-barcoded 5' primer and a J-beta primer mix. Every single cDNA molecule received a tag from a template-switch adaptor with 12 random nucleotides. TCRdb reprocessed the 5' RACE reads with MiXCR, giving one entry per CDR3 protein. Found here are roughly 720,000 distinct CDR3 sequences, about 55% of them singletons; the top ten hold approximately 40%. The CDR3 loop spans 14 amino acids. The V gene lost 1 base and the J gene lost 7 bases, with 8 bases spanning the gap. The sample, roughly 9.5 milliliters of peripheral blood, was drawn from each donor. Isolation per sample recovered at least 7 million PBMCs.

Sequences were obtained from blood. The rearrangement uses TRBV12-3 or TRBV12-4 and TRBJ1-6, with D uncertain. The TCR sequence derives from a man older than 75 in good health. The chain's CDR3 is CASSLGTENSPLHF. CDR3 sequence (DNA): TGTGCCAGCAGTTTAGGGACGGAAAATTCACCCCTCCACTTT.